The TCR beta chain described here comes from a study of Graves' ophthalmopathy and Graves' hyperthyroidism. Study conclusions and caveats: Sensitivity reached roughly 71% and specificity approximately 72% when the model predicted ophthalmopathy progression.

In its sample, this clonotype was seen many times. Its antigen is currently unknown. In this cohort, patients with other autoimmune diseases, uncontrolled infections, pregnancy or lactation were excluded. RNA transcripts were the source from which TCR beta CDR3 regions were amplified. A first-round RT-PCR used HTBI primers, followed by a second-round multiplex PCR. In TCRdb, the multiplex PCR reads were re-called with MiXCR into one record per CDR3 protein. The table lists a few hundred thousand distinct CDR3 sequences, approximately 16% of them singletons. The sequenced sample was peripheral blood. The TCR comes from a young woman with Graves' ophthalmopathy.

As DNA, the CDR3 is TGTGCCTGGAGGGATGGTTACGAGCAGTACTTC. The encoded protein is CAWRDGYEQYF. The chain recombines TRBV30 with TRBJ2-7; D is unresolved. Germline V gives CDR1 GTSNPN, CDR2 SVGIG (reference sequence). Trimming took 3 bases from V and 4 from J, leaving 7 bases between them. The CDR3 loop spans 11 amino acids. The whole variable domain, filled in from reference TRBV30 and TRBJ2-7, reads SQTIHQWPATLVQPVGSPLSLECTVEGTSNPNLYWYRQAAGRGLQLLFYSVGIGQISSEVPQNLSASRPQDRQFILSSKKLLLSDSGFYLCAWRDGYEQYFGPGTRLTVT.